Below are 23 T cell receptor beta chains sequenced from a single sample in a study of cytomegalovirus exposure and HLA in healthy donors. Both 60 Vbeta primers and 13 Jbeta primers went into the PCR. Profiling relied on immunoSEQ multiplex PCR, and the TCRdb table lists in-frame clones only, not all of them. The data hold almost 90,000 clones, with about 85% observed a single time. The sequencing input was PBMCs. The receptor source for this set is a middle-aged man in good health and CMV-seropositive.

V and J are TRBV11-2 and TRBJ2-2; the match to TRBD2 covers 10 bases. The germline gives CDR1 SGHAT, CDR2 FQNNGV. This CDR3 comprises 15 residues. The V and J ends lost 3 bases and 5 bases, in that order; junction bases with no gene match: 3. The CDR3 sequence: CASSLVAGGTGELFF. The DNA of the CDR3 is TGTGCCAGCAGCTTGGTAGCGGGAGGTACCGGGGAGCTGTTTTTT.

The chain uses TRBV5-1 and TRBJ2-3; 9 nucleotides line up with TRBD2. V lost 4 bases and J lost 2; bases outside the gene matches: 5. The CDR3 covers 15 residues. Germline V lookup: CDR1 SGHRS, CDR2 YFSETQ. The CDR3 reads CASSIAGVVTDTQYF. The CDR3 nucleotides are TGCGCCAGCAGCATAGCGGGGGTGGTCACAGATACGCAGTATTTT.

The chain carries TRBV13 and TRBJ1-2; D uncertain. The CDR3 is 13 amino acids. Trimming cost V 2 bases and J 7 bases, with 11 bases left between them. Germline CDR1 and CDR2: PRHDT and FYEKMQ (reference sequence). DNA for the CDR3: TGTGCCAGCAGCTTACTGTGGGGAGGTGGCTACACCTTC. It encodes CASSLLWGGGYTF.

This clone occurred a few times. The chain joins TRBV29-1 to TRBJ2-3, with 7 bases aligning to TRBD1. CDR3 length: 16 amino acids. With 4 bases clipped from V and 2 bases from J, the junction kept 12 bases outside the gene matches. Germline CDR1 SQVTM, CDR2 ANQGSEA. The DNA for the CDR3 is TGCAGCGTTGCTATCACCGGGACAGCCTTCACAGATACGCAGTATTTT. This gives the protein CSVAITGTAFTDTQYF.

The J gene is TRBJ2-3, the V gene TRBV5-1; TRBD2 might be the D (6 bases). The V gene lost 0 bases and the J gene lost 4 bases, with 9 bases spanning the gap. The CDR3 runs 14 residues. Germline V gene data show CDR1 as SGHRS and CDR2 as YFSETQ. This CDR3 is CASSLDRGADTQYF. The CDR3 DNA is TGCGCCAGCAGCTTGGACCGCGGGGCAGATACGCAGTATTTT.

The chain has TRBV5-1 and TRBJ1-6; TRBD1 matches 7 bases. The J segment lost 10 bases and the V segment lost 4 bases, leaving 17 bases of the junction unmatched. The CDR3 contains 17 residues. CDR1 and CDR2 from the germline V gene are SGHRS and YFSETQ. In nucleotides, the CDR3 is TGCGCCAGCAGCCGGGAGGGGGCCTCGACCTCTTACTCACCCCTCCACTTT. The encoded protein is CASSREGASTSYSPLHF. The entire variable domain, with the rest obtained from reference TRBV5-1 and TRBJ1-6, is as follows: KAGVTQTPRYLIKTRGQQVTLSCSPISGHRSVSWYQQTPGQGLQFLFEYFSETQRNKGNFPGRFSGRQFSNSRSEMNVSTLELGDSALYLCASSREGASTSYSPLHFGNGTRLTVT.

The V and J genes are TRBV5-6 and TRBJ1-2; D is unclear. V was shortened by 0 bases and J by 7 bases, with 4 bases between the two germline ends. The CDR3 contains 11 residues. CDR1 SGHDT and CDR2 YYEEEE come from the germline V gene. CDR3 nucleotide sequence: TGTGCCAGCAGCTTGGAAGCTGGCTACACCTTC. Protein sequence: CASSLEAGYTF.

The CDR3 spells CASSDNRAYNSPLHF. DNA for the CDR3: TGTGCCAGCAGCGACAACAGGGCCTATAATTCACCCCTCCACTTT. This rearrangement joins TRBV5-4 to TRBJ1-6, with D possibly TRBD1 on 6 matching bases. The germline V gene has CDR1 SGHNT and CDR2 YYREEE (reference sequence). Trimming stripped 4 bases from V and 2 bases from J, with 10 bases between. CDR3 size: 15 residues.

The CDR3 loop is CASSTPGTRNNEQFF. The CDR3 DNA is TGTGCCAGCAGCACACCCGGGACAAGAAACAATGAGCAGTTCTTC. The rearrangement joins TRBV7-2 to TRBJ2-1, with D possibly being TRBD1 (6 bases). Germline V lookup: CDR1 SGHTA, CDR2 FQGNSA. Trimming stripped 5 bases from V and 5 bases from J, with 16 bases between. The CDR3 extends over 15 amino acids.

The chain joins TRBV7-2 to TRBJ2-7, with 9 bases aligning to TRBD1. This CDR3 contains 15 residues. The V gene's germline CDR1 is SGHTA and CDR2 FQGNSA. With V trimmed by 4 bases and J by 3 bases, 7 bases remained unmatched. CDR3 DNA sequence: TGTGCCAGCAGCTCTACCGGGACAGGGATCTACGAGCAGTACTTC. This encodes CASSSTGTGIYEQYF.

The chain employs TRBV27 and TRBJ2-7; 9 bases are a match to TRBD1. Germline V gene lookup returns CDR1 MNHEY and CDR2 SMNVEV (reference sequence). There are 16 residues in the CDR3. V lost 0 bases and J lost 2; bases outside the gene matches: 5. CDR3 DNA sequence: TGTGCCAGCAGTTTATCCCCCGGGACAGGGACCTACGAGCAGTACTTC. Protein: CASSLSPGTGTYEQYF.

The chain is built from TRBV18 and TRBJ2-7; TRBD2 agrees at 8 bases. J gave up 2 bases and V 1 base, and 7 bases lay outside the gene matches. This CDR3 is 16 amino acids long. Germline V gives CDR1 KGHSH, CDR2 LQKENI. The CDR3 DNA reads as TGTGCCAGCTCACCACAGTTTGCGGGGGGCCCCTACGAGCAGTACTTC. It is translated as CASSPQFAGGPYEQYF.

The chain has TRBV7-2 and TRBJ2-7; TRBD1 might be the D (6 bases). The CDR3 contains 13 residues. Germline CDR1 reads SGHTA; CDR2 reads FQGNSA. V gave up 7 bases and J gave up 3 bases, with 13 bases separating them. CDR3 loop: CASTNRQVYEQYF. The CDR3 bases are TGTGCCAGCACCAACAGACAGGTCTACGAGCAGTACTTC.

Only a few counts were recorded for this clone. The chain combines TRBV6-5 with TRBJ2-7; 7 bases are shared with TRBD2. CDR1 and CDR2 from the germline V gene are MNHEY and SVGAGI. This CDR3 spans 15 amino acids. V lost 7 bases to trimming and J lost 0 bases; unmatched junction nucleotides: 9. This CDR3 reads CASKEAGLSSYEQYF. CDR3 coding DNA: TGTGCCAGCAAAGAAGCGGGGCTCAGCTCCTACGAGCAGTACTTC.

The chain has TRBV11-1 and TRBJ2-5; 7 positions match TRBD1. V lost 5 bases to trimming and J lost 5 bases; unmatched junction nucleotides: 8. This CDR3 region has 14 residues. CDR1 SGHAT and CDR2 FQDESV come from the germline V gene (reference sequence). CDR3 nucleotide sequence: TGTGCCAGCAGCCCGGGACAGTACGAGGAGACCCAGTACTTC. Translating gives CASSPGQYEETQYF.

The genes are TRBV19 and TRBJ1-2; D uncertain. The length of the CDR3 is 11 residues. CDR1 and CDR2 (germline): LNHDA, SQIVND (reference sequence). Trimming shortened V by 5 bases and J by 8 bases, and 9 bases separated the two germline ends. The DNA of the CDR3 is TGTGCCAGTAGTTTTCTTCTCGGCTACACCTTC. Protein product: CASSFLLGYTF.

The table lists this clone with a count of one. The CDR3 DNA is TGTGCCATCAGTGAGTCGGGGCAGGACGAGCAGTACTTC. Translation: CAISESGQDEQYF. This chain joins TRBV10-3 and TRBJ2-7, with D possibly matching TRBD1 (5 bases). CDR3 length: 13 amino acids. V was shortened by 0 bases and J by 5 bases, with 8 bases between the two germline ends. From germline, CDR1 is ENHRY and CDR2 SYGVKD.

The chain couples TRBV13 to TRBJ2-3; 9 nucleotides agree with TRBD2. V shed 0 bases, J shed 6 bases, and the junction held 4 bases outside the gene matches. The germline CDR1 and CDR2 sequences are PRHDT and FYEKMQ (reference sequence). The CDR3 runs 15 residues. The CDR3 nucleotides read TGTGCCAGCAGCTTAGGAGCGGGGGGCCTGGATACGCAGTATTTT. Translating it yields CASSLGAGGLDTQYF.

CDR3 nucleotides: TGCGCCAGCAGCCAAGTTCAGAACACCGGGGAGCTGTTTTTT. It specifies CASSQVQNTGELFF. The genes are TRBV4-1 and TRBJ2-2, with D uncertain. There are 14 residues in the CDR3. The V gene lost 1 base and the J gene lost 1 base, with 4 bases spanning the gap. CDR1 is MGHRA, CDR2 YSYEKL, per germline.

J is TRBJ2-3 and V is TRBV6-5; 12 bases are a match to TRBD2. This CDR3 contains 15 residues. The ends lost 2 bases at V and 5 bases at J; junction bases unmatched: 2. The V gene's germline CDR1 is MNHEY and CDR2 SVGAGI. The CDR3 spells CASSYLGLAGDTQYF. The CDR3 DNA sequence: TGTGCCAGCAGTTACCTGGGACTAGCGGGAGATACGCAGTATTTT.

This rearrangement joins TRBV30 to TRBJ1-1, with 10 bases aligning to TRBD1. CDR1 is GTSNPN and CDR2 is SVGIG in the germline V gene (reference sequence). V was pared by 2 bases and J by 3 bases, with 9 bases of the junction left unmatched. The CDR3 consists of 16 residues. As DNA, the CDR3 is TGTGCCTGGAGTAACCGACAGGGGGCGAGGGACACTGAAGCTTTCTTT. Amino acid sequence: CAWSNRQGARDTEAFF.

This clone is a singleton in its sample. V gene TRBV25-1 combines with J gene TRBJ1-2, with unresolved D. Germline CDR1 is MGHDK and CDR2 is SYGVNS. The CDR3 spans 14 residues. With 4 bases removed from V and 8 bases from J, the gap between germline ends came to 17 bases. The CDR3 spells CASSVGNRYGGYTF. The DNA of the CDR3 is TGTGCCAGCAGTGTGGGCAACCGCTATGGGGGCTACACCTTC.

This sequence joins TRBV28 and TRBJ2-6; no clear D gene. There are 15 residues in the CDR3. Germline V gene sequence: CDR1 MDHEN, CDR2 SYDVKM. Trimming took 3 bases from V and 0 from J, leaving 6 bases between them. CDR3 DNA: TGTGCCAGCAGTTTTATTATCTCTGGGGCCAACGTCCTGACTTTC. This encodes CASSFIISGANVLTF.